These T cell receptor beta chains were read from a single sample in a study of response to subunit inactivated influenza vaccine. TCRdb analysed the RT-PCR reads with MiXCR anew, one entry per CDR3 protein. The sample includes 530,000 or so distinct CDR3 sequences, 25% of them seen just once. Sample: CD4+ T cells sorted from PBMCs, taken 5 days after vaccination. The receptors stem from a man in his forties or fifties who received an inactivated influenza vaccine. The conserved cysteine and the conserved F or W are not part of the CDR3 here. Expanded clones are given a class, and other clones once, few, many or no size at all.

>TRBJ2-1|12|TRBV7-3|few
ASSPGPRITEQF
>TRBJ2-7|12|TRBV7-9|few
ASRATGGTYEQY
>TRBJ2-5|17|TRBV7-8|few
ASSRSGTSGAGSMETQY
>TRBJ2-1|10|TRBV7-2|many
ASTRGYNEQF
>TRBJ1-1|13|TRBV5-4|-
ASSFSAGMNTEAF
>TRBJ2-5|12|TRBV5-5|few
ASSLKGVQETQY
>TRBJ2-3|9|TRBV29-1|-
SVAGSDTQY
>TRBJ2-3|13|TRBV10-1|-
ASSGLAGGPDTQY
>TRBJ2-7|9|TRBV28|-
ATGTSYEQY
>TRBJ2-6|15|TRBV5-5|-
ASSLQGHSSGANVLT
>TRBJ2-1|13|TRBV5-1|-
ASSLVAGELNEQF
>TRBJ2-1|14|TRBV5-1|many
ASSLASSGFYNEQF
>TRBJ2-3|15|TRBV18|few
ASSPQGTGGPPDTQY
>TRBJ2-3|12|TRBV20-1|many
SAVRTASTDTQY
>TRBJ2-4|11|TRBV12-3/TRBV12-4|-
ASSFTGLNIQY
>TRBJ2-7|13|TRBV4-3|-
ASSQVLDMTYEQY
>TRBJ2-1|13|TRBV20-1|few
SARDGGANYNEQF
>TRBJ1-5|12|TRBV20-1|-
SARLGTSNQPQH
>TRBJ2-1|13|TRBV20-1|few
SALDKWLTLNEQF
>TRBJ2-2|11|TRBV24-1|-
ATSVAGPGELF
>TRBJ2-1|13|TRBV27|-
ASSSPLLPYNEQF
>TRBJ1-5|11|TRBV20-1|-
SAQRASNQPQH
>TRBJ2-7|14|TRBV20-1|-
SAGGSGGLGSYEQY
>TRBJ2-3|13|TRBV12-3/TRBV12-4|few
ASSQRLGDTDTQY
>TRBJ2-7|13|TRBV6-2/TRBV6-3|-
ASSGGFRRTYEQY
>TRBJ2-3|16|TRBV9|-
ASSAPGLAGVWTDTQY
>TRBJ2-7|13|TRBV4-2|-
ASSQDDTLSYEQY
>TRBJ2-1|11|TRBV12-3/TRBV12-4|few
ASRLAGVGEQF
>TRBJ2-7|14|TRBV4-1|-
ASSPLPGQGQPGQY
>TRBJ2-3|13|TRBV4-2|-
ASSQDFRGPDTQY
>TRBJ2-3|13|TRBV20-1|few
SARDRASAPDTQY
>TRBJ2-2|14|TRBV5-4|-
ASSLAGLAETGELF
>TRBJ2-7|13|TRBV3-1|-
ASSQDSGLAVEQY
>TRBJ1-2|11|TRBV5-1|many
ASSGTGNYGYT
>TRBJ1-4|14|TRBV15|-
ATSSRLGTGEGKLF
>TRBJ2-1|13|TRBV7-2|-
ASGPKSGSYNEQF
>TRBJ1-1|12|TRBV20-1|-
SARLGQMNTEAF
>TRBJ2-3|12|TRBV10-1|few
ASSVNRFTDTQY
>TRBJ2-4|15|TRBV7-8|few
ASSLPTFLDGQNIQY
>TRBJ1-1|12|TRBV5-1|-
ASSIRGLNTEAF
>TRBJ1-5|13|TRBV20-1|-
SASIVSGNNQPQH
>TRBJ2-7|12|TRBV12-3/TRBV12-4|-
ASRPKSSGNEQY
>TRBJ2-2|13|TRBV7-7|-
ASSTGLAGPGELF
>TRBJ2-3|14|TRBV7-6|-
ASSLAISGRSDTQY
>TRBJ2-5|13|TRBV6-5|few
ASSSKAGGPETQY
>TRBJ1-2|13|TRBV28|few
ASSSGHPGDYGYT
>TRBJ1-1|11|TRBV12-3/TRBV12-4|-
ASTPAWNTEAF
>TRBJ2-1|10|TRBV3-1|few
ASSQTSIEQF
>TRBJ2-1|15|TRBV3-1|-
ASSQETSGRLRNEQF
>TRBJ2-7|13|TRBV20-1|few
SARDLLAGLSSTY